This TCR beta chain is drawn from a study of cytomegalovirus exposure and HLA in healthy donors (dated by TCRdb to 2016 to 2017). The study in broad terms: In an earlier analysis of approximately 640 of the donors, about 260 Gb of sequence data and just under 120 million unique TCR beta sequences from 180 million or so T cells were reported. Roughly 290 gigabases of sequencing data and around 85 million unique TCR sequences made up an early release that covered under 750 HLA-typed donors. Of the roughly 430 genotyped donors, around 81% fell in the genetic ancestry cluster associated with self-reported Caucasian donors. The aim of the study was to test whether cataloging public T cell receptors could identify signatures of past pathogen exposure. Using immunosequencing, the study profiled T cell repertoires from approximately 700 subjects and related those repertoires to cytomegalovirus serostatus. In addition to the first cohort of 650 to 750 subjects, a separate validation cohort of 120 different subjects was used. To predict cytomegalovirus infection status, the study combined high-throughput TCR immunosequencing, statistical association of individual TCRs with disease status, and machine learning. To study patterns of TCR occurrence, a later analysis re-analyzed previously published TCR beta repertoires from 500 to 850 donors and added high-resolution HLA genotyping. Rather than drawing on any new phenotypic data, the later analysis identified candidate immune exposures from TCR beta sequences and the way those sequences occurred across donors. An earlier analysis of 587 of the donors applied high-throughput TCR beta sequencing to assess whether each TCR beta V gene segment acted as functional or pseudogenic. Alongside the repertoire data, information on donor age, sex, ethnicity and CMV serostatus was compiled. A later genetic analysis used genome-wide SNP genotypes for about 60% of the roughly 700 donors, treating that subset as a discovery cohort. Every repertoire in the discovery cohort had been generated on one and the same sequencing platform. Class I and class II HLA loci were covered by the typing at four-digit resolution. Typing coverage differed by locus: A, B, C, DRB1 and DQB1 were typed in roughly 620-630 donors, DQA1 in 500 to 550, DPA1 in approximately 610, and DPB1 in 450 to 490. Because of strong linkage in the cohort, roughly five DR-DQ haplotypes were treated as single units for association and clustering. Among roughly 400 genotyped donors of the cohort, an average of roughly 230,000 unique TCR beta nucleotide sequences was sequenced per donor, of which about 18% were non-productive.

General findings and caveats noted by the study authors: CMV serostatus was the only immune exposure information available for the cohort. Broadly in line with IMGT annotations, most TCR beta V segments showed up in productive rearrangements about 90% or about 30% of the time in an earlier analysis of around 550 of the donors. In vitro tests confirmed that a few of the cytomegalovirus-associated TCR beta chains recognize cytomegalovirus antigens. Across donors, most TCR sequences were observed very rarely, whereas some public TCRs were present in many individuals. Compared with the roughly 700-donor mean, donors in an Asian-associated ancestry cluster had fewer N-insertions in productive TCRs, according to a later genetic analysis. Roughly 15 rarely observed V segments, including chromosome 9 orphons, were excluded from the earlier analysis of some 590 of the donors because counts were too low. Several of the top co-occurrence clusters appeared to be linked to parvovirus B19, influenza, CMV and Epstein-Barr virus, according to a later analysis. Cytomegalovirus status was reported to be diagnosed by the classifier with high specificity and sensitivity in both the original and validation cohorts. It was suggested by the authors that the approach could potentially be generalized to other disease states and immunological phenotypes. When HLA alleles, especially DR and DQ, strongly co-occurred, attributing TCR associations to individual alleles was difficult. A later analysis associated 15,000 or so TCR beta sequences with specific HLA alleles at a false discovery rate of 0.05. The study gave a list of 150 to 200 TCR beta chains associated with cytomegalovirus. A later analysis found that HLA-associated TCR beta chains were more clonally expanded and had lower generation probabilities than equally common non-associated chains. A cluster of highly shared sequence variants was judged likely to be a technical artifact of the sequencing pipeline. According to a later analysis, most CMV-associated TCR beta chains appeared to be HLA-restricted, and the HLA associations seemed to be driven largely by CMV exposure. Linkage disequilibrium might explain the correlated functional status among segregating V segments, but an unknown experimental factor could not be ruled out. Roughly uniform sequencing depth across donors was assumed in presence/absence analyses, although this assumption may not hold. A later analysis found that TCR association rates varied across HLA loci, with DRB1 alleles showing the most associated TCRs and HLA-C alleles the fewest. The cohort was sequenced for TCR beta chains only, and without alpha or paired-chain data the features that could be detected were limited. In a later genetic analysis, a missense DCLRE1C variant was associated with V-gene and J-gene trimming of TCR beta chains, and the association was replicated in an independent cohort. Because HLA typing was unavailable for some donors at each locus, only the typed subset was used in association tests. A further reported finding was that TCR beta sequences accurately predicted the HLA-A and HLA-B alleles for most subjects in the first cohort.

The receptor library was made with the immunoSEQ multiplex PCR assay. For the multiplex PCR, a mixture combining 60 forward primers for TCR Vbeta segments and 13 reverse primers for TCR Jbeta segments was used. Amplification of the CDR3 region of rearranged TCR beta genes was performed with a multiplex PCR assay on genomic DNA. The amplified TCR beta libraries were sequenced on the Illumina HiSeq System as 87-base-pair reads. The study's processing was this. In a later analysis, 80 million or so unique TCR beta chains were counted across the approximately 640 repertoires, and approximately 11 million of these chains were shared by at least two donors. A nearest-neighbor algorithm error-corrected the raw reads and collapsed the reads into unique sequences, merging closely related sequences to remove PCR and sequencing errors. CDR3 sequences were aligned to IMGT reference sequences to assign V, D and J gene segments. For a sequence to be retained, a match of at least six nucleotides to both a V gene segment and a J gene segment was required. A rearrangement was called productive if the CDR3 had no stop codons and remained in frame with V and J, and every other rearrangement was called non-productive. CDR3 was defined according to IMGT convention as the region running from the second conserved V-encoded cysteine to the conserved J-encoded phenylalanine. The earlier analysis of some 540 of the donors excluded any sequence lacking an unambiguous match to a single V gene segment. An earlier analysis of fewer than 750 of the donors classified V segments as functional when productive rearrangements were above 56.7% and as segregating when the standard deviation between donors was above 5%. A statistical classification framework was built for diagnosing cytomegalovirus status from the catalog of TCR beta chain sequences. In a later analysis, TCR nucleotide sequences were compared against IMGT/GENE-DB human TR gene sequences so that V and J genes could be assigned. A later analysis assigned CDR3 sequences and most-parsimonious VDJ recombination scenarios with the TCRdist pipeline. In a later analysis, each TCR beta chain was defined by its CDR3 amino acid sequence together with its V-gene family, and reads lacking a unique V-gene family were excluded. In a later analysis, some 600 highly shared, low-generation-probability nucleotide sequences were removed to address suspected cross-contamination and a sequencing artifact. In a later analysis, a clonal expansion index was calculated for each public chain from normalized within-repertoire ranks of inferred template counts. A later analysis computed generation probabilities with a VDJ recombination model fitted to out-of-frame rearrangements, and checked the results against IGoR. Hypergeometric tests were used in a later analysis to score TCR-TCR, TCR-HLA and TCR-CMV co-occurrence, with a repertoire-size bias correction applied to the TCR pairs. In a later analysis, false discovery rates were estimated by permuting HLA or CMV assignments 20 times. In a later analysis, co-occurring TCRs were grouped using DBSCAN, and TCRdist sequence similarity was added for clustering within HLA-allele-positive subsets. Repertoires with fewer than 30,000 or more than 120,000 public chains, plus five repertoires with anomalous nucleotide sharing, were excluded from co-occurrence clustering. The immuneACCESS repertoire file appears here via TCRdb, limited to in-frame rearrangements. These files lack a portion of the clones; in checked studies, under half of the deficit traces to unresolved V genes, and the cause of the others is not known. The D gene and trimming were derived from the DNA, and the V and J assignments and clone size from that table. The sample contains roughly 43,000 clones, 70% to 80% of them found a single time. The ten top clones hold 1.4% of the sample.

There are a few counts of this clone. Its antigen remains unidentified. No quality values exist for individual bases; no much larger clone is one base distant. The cohort consisted of 600 to 700 healthy bone marrow donors. At the time of sampling, every cohort member was nominally healthy, though immune exposures that went unrecorded were likely present. The donor tested CMV seronegative and was one of the 352 seronegative cohort members. A peripheral blood sample was collected from each donor, and TCR beta sequencing was performed on peripheral blood mononuclear cells. The Qiagen DNeasy Blood Extraction Kit was used to extract genomic DNA from the blood cell samples. Sample: PBMCs. The receptor's source is a man aged 25-45 years in good health and CMV-seronegative.

The CDR3 protein: CASSLTRTTREGTDTQYF. The DNA sequence is TGCGCCAGCAGTCTTACCAGGACCACTAGGGAGGGCACAGATACGCAGTATTTT. This chain is built from TRBV23-1 and TRBJ2-3, with a tentative D gene TRBD2 over 6 matching bases. TRBV23-1 is given ORF status, its function remaining uncertain. The CDR3 starts with the cysteine, ends with the phenylalanine, and has 18 residues. Only the CDR3 part of the read is kept: 54 bases, read in frame from the first base. The V end loses 4 bases and the J end loses 1 base, and a stretch of 21 bases separates them.